A single TCR beta chain is shown here with its context. Its ends do not fully match the called genes, so a read error is possible. The sample belongs to a study of tumor and adjacent non-tumor tissue in lung cancer. RNA was extracted from bulk tissue without any cell sorting. This non-tumor lung sample came from over 3 cm beyond the tumor edge. The library came from three nested PCR rounds adapted from ARM-PCR protocols. In TCRdb, the multiplex PCR reads were re-called with MiXCR into one record per CDR3 protein. The sample has 90,000 to 100,000 distinct CDR3 sequences, roughly 78% seen once; the top ten hold around 30%. Germline V lookup: CDR1 SGHDT, CDR2 YYEEEE. This CDR3 is 14 amino acids long.

The sample consisted of distant non-tumor lung tissue. This clonotype was sampled from a man aged 55 to 69 with small cell lung cancer. The chain couples TRBV5-6 to TRBJ1-1; D is uncertain. The chain's CDR3 is CAGSFPEGNTEAFF. In DNA, the CDR3 is TGTGCCGGCAGCTTTCCCGAGGGGAACACTGAAGCTTTCTTT.